The rows below give T cell receptor beta chains drawn from one sample of a study of cytomegalovirus exposure and HLA in healthy donors. TCRdb keeps only in-frame clones here, not all; method: immunoSEQ multiplex PCR. The sample holds more than 90,000 clones, around three quarters seen once. The source material was PBMCs. The receptors here all came from a man aged 30-40 years in good health and CMV-seronegative. The CDR3 runs from the conserved cysteine through the conserved F or W. The order of the fields is V gene, J gene, CDR3 protein.

TRBV29-1	TRBJ1-1	CSVETGGGQAFF
TRBV18	TRBJ1-1	CASSTANTEAFF
TRBV7-2	TRBJ1-2	CASSLDPGTNRGYTF
TRBV14	TRBJ1-2	CASSKVGPGQRPGGYTF
TRBV7-2	TRBJ2-3	CASSLVGTGGKDTQYF
TRBV7-8	TRBJ2-1	CASSLVKQASGFYNEQFF
TRBV6-1	TRBJ2-5	CASSEYARIQETQYF
TRBV5-1	TRBJ1-1	CASSRGETEAFF
TRBV5-1	TRBJ1-4	CASKQGTATNEKLFF
TRBV9	TRBJ2-7	CASSVTGQTYEQYF
TRBV19	TRBJ1-1	CASSLLQNRGRTEAFF
TRBV6-1	TRBJ2-5	CASRLDRAQETQYF
TRBV21-1	TRBJ1-2	CASSPRRTGANYGYTF
TRBV9	TRBJ2-3	CASSGRLARFTDTQYF
TRBV6-1	TRBJ2-7	CASSLPGEQYF
TRBV5-4	TRBJ1-3	CASSRQGSAGNTIYF